These 21 T cell receptor beta chains originate from one sample sequenced in a study of T cells after yellow fever vaccination. One entry per CDR3 protein, called by TCRdb with MiXCR from the 5' RACE reads. The data hold more than 450,000 distinct CDR3 sequences, with just over 20% observed a single time. The material sequenced was PBMCs, taken approximately 20 days after the first yellow fever vaccination. The receptors come from a man aged 18 to 30 who received the YFV17D yellow fever vaccine.

This clonotype was seen more than once but under ten times. The rearrangement links TRBV7-2 to TRBJ1-6; maybe TRBD1 (5 bases). Germline V gives CDR1 SGHTA, CDR2 FQGNSA. With 8 bases removed from V and 9 bases from J, the gap between germline ends came to 20 bases. The CDR3 is 15 residues long. The chain's CDR3 is CASSPTKTEGSPLHF. As DNA, the CDR3 is TGTGCCAGCTCCCCTACAAAGACAGAGGGTTCACCCCTCCACTTT.

In DNA form, the CDR3 reads TGTGCCAGCAGTTTGAGGGGGGACAGGTTTTACGAGCAGTACGTC. It encodes CASSLRGDRFYEQYV. The chain has TRBV27 and TRBJ2-7; 8 positions match TRBD1. From germline, CDR1 is MNHEY and CDR2 SMNVEV (reference sequence). V was clipped by 3 bases and J by 4 bases; unmatched bases: 8. The CDR3 contains 15 residues.

The genes are TRBV7-3 and TRBJ1-5; D ambiguous. CDR3 length: 13 residues. The germline V gene has CDR1 SGHTA and CDR2 FQGTGA. Trimming left V 0 bases short and J 1 base short, with 1 base between. CDR3 bases: TGTGCCAGCAGCTTAACGAGCAATCAGCCCCAGCATTTT. Protein product: CASSLTSNQPQHF.

This chain uses TRBV20-1 with TRBJ2-7, with 9 bases aligning to TRBD2. This CDR3 has 15 amino acids. Germline CDR1 and CDR2: DFQATT and SNEGSKA (reference sequence). V lost 2 bases to trimming and J lost 1 base; unmatched junction nucleotides: 6. Here the CDR3 DNA reads TGCAGTGCTAGAAGCCCTAGCGGGGCATCCTACGAGCAGTACTTC. The encoded protein is CSARSPSGASYEQYF.

In its sample, this clonotype was seen a few times. The chain has TRBV24-1 and TRBJ2-1; D ambiguous. The CDR3 has 13 amino acids. Germline V gene data show CDR1 as KGHDR and CDR2 as SFDVKD. The ends were cut back, 1 base at V and 5 bases at J, with 5 bases in the middle. The DNA of the CDR3 is TGTGCCACCAGTGATTTTGACAACAATGAGCAGTTCTTC. It specifies CATSDFDNNEQFF.

This clonotype was seen only a few times. The chain is built from TRBV20-1 and TRBJ1-2, with D maybe TRBD1 (5 bases). Germline-derived CDR1 and CDR2 are DFQATT and SNEGSKA (reference sequence). The CDR3 is 15 amino acids. The V and J ends lost 1 base and 4 bases respectively, with 16 bases between them. CDR3 sequence: CSARAGRGTLYGYTF. The CDR3 coding sequence is TGCAGTGCTAGAGCGGGGCGCGGAACCCTCTATGGCTACACCTTC.

This clonotype was found a few times. The rearrangement uses TRBV12-5 and TRBJ2-4, with TRBD1 identical over 7 bases. The germline V gene has CDR1 LGHNT and CDR2 FRNRAP. J lost 7 bases, V lost 0 bases, and 18 bases had no gene match. The length of the CDR3 is 19 residues. This chain's CDR3 is CASGLVKYWTGGVGNIQYF. For the CDR3, the DNA is TGTGCTAGTGGTTTGGTAAAATACTGGACAGGTGGGGTCGGGAACATTCAGTACTTC.

This clonotype has a handful of counts. V is TRBV4-3 and J is TRBJ1-2; D perhaps matches TRBD1 (5 bases). Trimming left V 1 base short and J 7 bases short, with 19 bases between. The CDR3 sequence is 16 residues long. CDR1 and CDR2 (germline): LGHNA, YSLEER. The DNA of the CDR3 is TGCGCCAGCAGCCAAGGGGTGGACATCTCAGTCGTTGGCTACACCTTC. This codes for CASSQGVDISVVGYTF.

J is TRBJ2-3 and V is TRBV5-1, with 7 bases fitting TRBD2. V trimming: 2 bases; J trimming: 5 bases; junction bases outside the gene matches: 8. Germline CDR1 reads SGHRS; CDR2 reads YFSETQ. The CDR3 is made up of 15 amino acids. The CDR3 spells CASSFWSGAGDTQYF. The DNA for the CDR3 is TGCGCCAGCAGCTTTTGGAGCGGGGCAGGAGATACGCAGTATTTT.

This clonotype was counted many times. The V gene is TRBV15, the J gene TRBJ2-5, with D unresolved. The CDR3 has 13 amino acids. The V and J ends lost 0 bases and 6 bases respectively, with 8 bases between them. CDR1 LNHNV and CDR2 YYDKDF come from the germline V gene (reference sequence). Written as DNA, the CDR3 is TGTGCCACCAGCAGAGAGGAAGCGAAGACCCAGTACTTC. Translated: CATSREEAKTQYF. The full variable domain, with the rest looked up from reference TRBV15 and TRBJ2-5, is DAMVIQNPRYQVTQFGKPVTLSCSQTLNHNVMYWYQQKSSQAPKLLFHYYDKDFNNEADTPDNFQSRRPNTSFCFLDIRSPGLGDTAMYLCATSREEAKTQYFGPGTRLLVL.

The rearrangement links TRBV5-6 to TRBJ2-7; D is uncertain. Per the germline V gene, CDR1 is SGHDT and CDR2 is YYEEEE. The CDR3 loop spans 14 amino acids. Trimming took off 4 bases at V and 3 bases at J, with 14 bases between the two ends. CDR3 amino acids: CASSPGLLCYEQYF. In nucleotides, the CDR3 is TGTGCCAGCAGCCCCGGGCTCCTCTGCTACGAGCAGTACTTC.

This clonotype came up a few times. The genes are TRBV19 and TRBJ2-4; no firm D call. V dropped 3 bases and J dropped 5 bases, with 17 bases sitting between them. Germline V gives CDR1 LNHDA, CDR2 SQIVND (reference sequence). The CDR3 loop spans 16 amino acids. The CDR3 sequence is CASSIDLNSWENIQYF. The DNA of the CDR3 is TGTGCCAGTAGTATCGATTTGAACAGTTGGGAAAACATTCAGTACTTC.

This clonotype was seen once. V gene TRBV20-1 combines with J gene TRBJ2-5, with 10 nucleotides matching TRBD2. The junction had 9 bases not matched to a gene; V was cut back by 1 base and J by 4 bases. Germline V lookup: CDR1 DFQATT, CDR2 SNEGSKA (reference sequence). The CDR3 has 16 residues. CDR3 protein: CSARVLAGVQGETQYF. The CDR3 DNA is TGCAGTGCTAGAGTCCTAGCGGGGGTGCAGGGAGAGACCCAGTACTTC.

J is TRBJ2-3 and V is TRBV18; D could derive from TRBD1 or TRBD2 (5 bases each). Trimming removed 8 bases from V and 6 bases from J, with 15 bases in between. This CDR3 has 13 residues. CDR1 is KGHSH, CDR2 LQKENI, per germline. The CDR3 here is CASVWPEGDTQYF. The CDR3 DNA sequence: TGTGCCAGCGTCTGGCCCGAGGGGGATACGCAGTATTTT. Full variable domain (remainder filled in from reference TRBV18 and TRBJ2-3): NAGVMQNPRHLVRRRGQEARLRCSPMKGHSHVYWYRQLPEEGLKFMVYLQKENIIDESGMPKERFSAEFPKEGPSILRIQQVVRGDSAAYFCASVWPEGDTQYFGPGTRLTVL.

The chain recombines TRBV7-8 with TRBJ2-5, with a possible D match to TRBD1 (6 bases). This CDR3 region has 14 residues. V shed 5 bases and J shed 4 bases, with 14 bases lying between them. CDR1 and CDR2 from the germline V gene are SGHVS and FQNEAQ. CDR3: CASSPWTVSETQYF. CDR3 DNA: TGTGCCAGCAGCCCATGGACAGTTTCAGAGACCCAGTACTTC. The variable domain in full, completed from reference TRBV7-8 and TRBJ2-5, reads GAGVSQSPRYKVAKRGQDVALRCDPISGHVSLFWYQQALGQGPEFLTYFQNEAQLDKSGLPSDRFFAERPEGSVSTLKIQRTQQEDSAVYLCASSPWTVSETQYFGPGTRLLVL.

V usage is TRBV15 and J usage is TRBJ2-1, with TRBD2 matching over 13 bases. V lost 0 bases and J lost 14; bases outside the gene matches: 7. Looked up from germline, CDR1 is LNHNV and CDR2 is YYDKDF (reference sequence). This CDR3 is built from 15 residues. The CDR3 sequence: CATSRDGTSGDVEFF. The CDR3 DNA reads as TGTGCCACCAGCAGAGATGGGACTAGCGGGGATGTAGAGTTCTTC.

This clonotype has a handful of counts. This rearrangement joins TRBV11-1 to TRBJ2-4; 7 bases are a match to TRBD1. Germline assignment: CDR1 SGHAT and CDR2 FQDESV (reference sequence). CDR3 length: 16 amino acids. V was clipped by 1 base and J by 6 bases; unmatched bases: 9. CDR3 sequence reads: CASSLDRGPMGNIQYF. The CDR3 DNA follows: TGTGCCAGCAGCTTAGACAGGGGTCCCATGGGAAACATTCAGTACTTC.

The chain couples TRBV6-5 to TRBJ2-1; 7 nucleotides align to TRBD2. The CDR3 extends over 17 amino acids. V was pared by 1 base and J by 4 bases, with 10 bases of the junction left unmatched. Germline V lookup: CDR1 MNHEY, CDR2 SVGAGI. In DNA form, the CDR3 reads TGTGCCAGCAGTTACTTTACGACGGGGGGACCGTACAATGAGCAGTTCTTC. It codes for CASSYFTTGGPYNEQFF.

V and J are TRBV12-3 or TRBV12-4 and TRBJ2-7, with 7 bases aligning to TRBD1. This CDR3 contains 15 residues. Trimming cost V 3 bases and J 6 bases; bases outside gene matches: 11. The chain's CDR3 is CASSFLRQGIPEQYF. Here the CDR3 DNA reads TGTGCCAGCAGTTTTTTAAGACAGGGAATCCCCGAGCAGTACTTC.

The table lists this clonotype with a few counts. In DNA form, the CDR3 reads TGTGCCAGCAGCTTACAGGTCCAGCGCAATTACAATGAGCAGTTCTTC. Encoded protein: CASSLQVQRNYNEQFF. The chain is built from TRBV7-3 and TRBJ2-1; D gene unclear. The germline V gene has CDR1 SGHTA and CDR2 FQGTGA. The CDR3 covers 16 residues. The germline V and J ends were trimmed by 2 bases and 4 bases, with 15 bases remaining between them.

This clonotype has just a few counts. The chain couples TRBV7-8 to TRBJ2-3, with a possible D match to TRBD2 (6 bases). V dropped 5 bases and J dropped 4 bases, with 13 bases sitting between them. Germline V CDR1 and CDR2: SGHVS, FQNEAQ. The CDR3 covers 14 residues. CDR3 nucleotides: TGTGCCAGCAGCCAATGGGGGGACTCAGATACGCAGTATTTT. Encoded protein: CASSQWGDSDTQYF.